The rows below give T cell receptor beta chains drawn from one sample of a study of vaccination and CD4 T cells after COVID-19. From the PCR reads, TCRdb called clonotypes with MiXCR, one entry per CDR3 protein. This sample has about 9,500 distinct CDR3 sequences, with 68% found just once. These receptors' antigens are unknown. The sequenced sample was CD4+ T cells from blood, cultured in vitro, obtained before SARS-CoV-2 vaccination. The receptor source for this set is a human donor who had recovered from COVID-19. Both conserved end residues are part of each CDR3. Fields, in order: V gene, clone size, J gene, D gene, CDR3 protein, CDR3 DNA. A D gene is named only where the DNA matches it firmly. Clone size, where shown, is once, few, many, or a class for clones that have expanded.

v_call: TRBV14
clone_size: few
j_call: TRBJ1-2
d_call: TRBD1
cdr3_aa: CASSINRGNGYTF
cdr3_nt: TGTGCCAGCTCGATCAACAGGGGTAATGGCTACACCTTC

v_call: TRBV28
clone_size: .
j_call: TRBJ2-1
d_call: TRBD2
cdr3_aa: CASSRGGEGNEQFF
cdr3_nt: TGTGCCAGCAGTCGGGGAGGGGAGGGCAATGAGCAGTTCTTC

v_call: TRBV20-1
clone_size: .
j_call: TRBJ2-7
d_call: .
cdr3_aa: CSAWDPHYEQYF
cdr3_nt: TGCAGTGCCTGGGACCCTCACTACGAGCAGTACTTC

v_call: TRBV28
clone_size: .
j_call: TRBJ1-2
d_call: .
cdr3_aa: CASSLAGTSSYGYTF
cdr3_nt: TGTGCCAGCAGTCTGGCCGGGACTTCCTCTTATGGCTACACCTTC

v_call: TRBV20-1
clone_size: few
j_call: TRBJ1-1
d_call: .
cdr3_aa: CSAKGVLTEAFF
cdr3_nt: TGCAGTGCTAAGGGGGTTCTCACTGAAGCTTTCTTT

v_call: TRBV19
clone_size: .
j_call: TRBJ2-5
d_call: TRBD2
cdr3_aa: CASSRTAGREETQYF
cdr3_nt: TGTGCCAGTAGTCGAACTGCAGGGAGGGAAGAGACCCAGTACTTC

v_call: TRBV30
clone_size: .
j_call: TRBJ1-5
d_call: .
cdr3_aa: CAWNREGDQPQHF
cdr3_nt: TGTGCCTGGAACAGGGAGGGAGATCAGCCCCAGCATTTT

v_call: TRBV2
clone_size: .
j_call: TRBJ2-7
d_call: .
cdr3_aa: CASRTTEFEQYF
cdr3_nt: TGTGCCAGCAGGACAACGGAGTTCGAGCAGTACTTC

v_call: TRBV18
clone_size: .
j_call: TRBJ2-5
d_call: .
cdr3_aa: CASSDGWGYEETQYF
cdr3_nt: TGTGCCAGCTCCGACGGATGGGGCTATGAAGAGACCCAGTACTTC

v_call: TRBV28
clone_size: .
j_call: TRBJ2-7
d_call: TRBD2
cdr3_aa: CASRSSLAGTYEQYF
cdr3_nt: TGTGCCAGCAGATCCTCTCTAGCGGGAACCTACGAGCAGTACTTC

v_call: TRBV10-3
clone_size: .
j_call: TRBJ2-3
d_call: TRBD2
cdr3_aa: CAISEAGGLQDTQYF
cdr3_nt: TGTGCCATCAGTGAAGCGGGAGGCCTGCAGGATACGCAGTATTTT

v_call: TRBV20-1
clone_size: few
j_call: TRBJ2-5
d_call: .
cdr3_aa: CSATIPGQLTQYF
cdr3_nt: TGCAGTGCTACCATCCCGGGACAACTGACCCAGTACTTC

v_call: TRBV6-1
clone_size: .
j_call: TRBJ2-3
d_call: TRBD1
cdr3_aa: CASSGGTGHTDTQYF
cdr3_nt: TGTGCCAGCAGTGGGGGGACAGGTCACACAGATACGCAGTATTTT

v_call: TRBV27
clone_size: .
j_call: TRBJ2-2
d_call: .
cdr3_aa: CASTGRAGELFF
cdr3_nt: TGTGCCAGCACAGGGCGGGCCGGGGAGCTGTTTTTT

v_call: TRBV20-1
clone_size: few
j_call: TRBJ1-2
d_call: TRBD1
cdr3_aa: CSASRGTGNYGYTF
cdr3_nt: TGCAGTGCTAGCCGCGGGACAGGGAACTATGGCTACACCTTC

v_call: TRBV19
clone_size: .
j_call: TRBJ1-4
d_call: .
cdr3_aa: CASSLSTGTEKLFF
cdr3_nt: TGTGCCAGTAGTCTAAGCACCGGGACTGAAAAACTGTTTTTT

v_call: TRBV15
clone_size: few
j_call: TRBJ1-2
d_call: TRBD1
cdr3_aa: CATSRQGQGARDGYTF
cdr3_nt: TGTGCCACCAGCAGACAGGGACAGGGGGCTCGGGATGGCTACACCTTC

v_call: TRBV6-2/TRBV6-3
clone_size: .
j_call: TRBJ2-1
d_call: TRBD1
cdr3_aa: CASRDRGTYNEQFF
cdr3_nt: TGTGCCAGCAGGGACAGGGGCACCTACAATGAGCAGTTCTTC

v_call: TRBV4-1
clone_size: .
j_call: TRBJ1-6
d_call: .
cdr3_aa: CASSHPLQAARPPLHF
cdr3_nt: TGCGCCAGCAGCCATCCACTTCAGGCCGCGAGACCACCCCTCCACTTT

v_call: TRBV28
clone_size: .
j_call: TRBJ1-3
d_call: .
cdr3_aa: CASSLGGPGNTIYF
cdr3_nt: TGTGCCAGCAGTTTGGGGGGACCTGGAAACACCATATATTTT